This paragraph reports one T cell receptor (beta chain). The target antigen is unknown. CDR3 length equals 12 residues. Germline-derived CDR1 and CDR2 are LNHDA and SQIVND (reference sequence). V was trimmed by 4 bases and J by 11 bases, leaving 12 bases between them. This table comes from immunoSEQ multiplex PCR, and its TCRdb copy is limited to in-frame clones, with some not included. The data show around 180,000 clones, about 87% seen once. The time point here: blood 4 weeks post-SBRT, at nephrectomy. Treatment here: 15 Gy SBRT to primary tumor, nephrectomy 4 weeks later. Nephrectomy followed 15 Gy stereotactic body radiation by 4 weeks. Serial blood draws occurred at baseline and 2 and 4 weeks post-SBRT. This sample is drawn from a study of radiation and T cells in renal cell carcinoma. Regarding the study as a whole: Baseline intratumoral clonotype presence is unknown without pretreatment biopsies. From baseline, blood top tumor clonotypes peaked at 2 weeks post-radiation.

The chain combines TRBV19 with TRBJ1-5; no definite D call. Sample: blood, taken from a patient whose treatment included radiotherapy and nephrectomy. This TCR was sampled from a woman aged 45-65 years with renal cell carcinoma. CDR3 coding DNA: TGTGCCAGTAGTACTGTCCTGTCGGCCCAGCATTTT. Protein product: CASSTVLSAQHF.